This is a list of T cell receptor beta chains from one sample in a study of blood T cell repertoires in COVID-19. Some clones are missing from TCRdb's copy, which holds only in-frame ones; the method was immunoSEQ multiplex PCR. The sample includes some 370,000 clones, around 90% of them seen just once. The sequenced sample was peripheral blood. The source of these receptors is a man aged 18 to 29 with active or convalescent COVID-19. CDR3s include the opening cysteine and the closing phenylalanine or tryptophan. The order of the fields is clone size, D gene, V gene, J gene, CDR3 protein, CDR3 DNA. The D gene is left open where the match is weak. Clone size is given for some rows only: seen once, a few or many times, or a class if the clone is expanded.

NA,NA,TRBV24-1,TRBJ1-1,CATSEKGRAPAFF,TGTGCCACCAGTGAGAAGGGCAGGGCCCCAGCTTTCTTT
NA,NA,TRBV5-6,TRBJ2-2,CASSPSVGTGELFF,TGTGCCAGCAGCCCTAGCGTGGGGACCGGGGAGCTGTTTTTT
NA,NA,TRBV5-3,TRBJ2-1,CARSFGGYGQFF,TGTGCCAGAAGCTTCGGGGGATACGGGCAGTTCTTC
NA,NA,TRBV10-3,TRBJ1-1,CAISRQRTEAFF,TGTGCCATCAGTAGACAGCGCACTGAAGCTTTCTTT
NA,NA,TRBV29-1,TRBJ2-5,CSGGRGEETQYF,TGCAGCGGGGGTAGGGGTGAAGAGACCCAGTACTTC
NA,NA,TRBV9,TRBJ1-2,CASSVDGTPTYGYTF,TGTGCCAGCAGCGTAGACGGGACACCTACCTATGGCTACACCTTC
NA,NA,TRBV29-1,TRBJ2-7,CSVGGSDTYEQYF,TGCAGCGTTGGGGGCAGCGATACCTACGAGCAGTACTTC
NA,NA,TRBV20-1,TRBJ1-1,CSASGAPTEAFF,TGCAGTGCTAGTGGTGCGCCAACTGAAGCTTTCTTT
once,NA,TRBV18,TRBJ1-1,CASSPQNTEAFF,TGTGCCAGCTCACCTCAGAACACTGAAGCTTTCTTT
NA,NA,TRBV4-1,TRBJ2-1,CASSQEYPGANEQFF,TGCGCCAGCAGCCAAGAGTACCCAGGGGCAAATGAGCAGTTCTTC
NA,TRBD2,TRBV7-3,TRBJ2-1,CASRFGGSYNEQFF,TGTGCCAGCAGATTCGGCGGGAGCTACAATGAGCAGTTCTTC
NA,NA,TRBV12-5,TRBJ1-5,CASAATGGGNQPQHF,TGTGCTAGTGCTGCGACGGGGGGTGGCAATCAGCCCCAGCATTTT
NA,NA,TRBV28,TRBJ1-4,CASSSRGGNEKLFF,TGTGCCAGCAGTTCCCGTGGAGGTAATGAAAAACTGTTTTTT
NA,NA,TRBV6-6,TRBJ1-2,CASRWGGGYTF,TGTGCCAGCAGATGGGGAGGCGGCTACACCTTC
once,NA,TRBV27,TRBJ1-3,CASRPIRGGAGNTIYF,TGTGCCAGCAGACCGATCCGGGGGGGCGCTGGAAACACCATATATTTT
NA,TRBD1,TRBV6-5,TRBJ1-4,CASSYTRQGWEKLFF,TGTGCCAGCAGTTACACACGACAGGGTTGGGAAAAACTGTTTTTT
NA,TRBD1,TRBV28,TRBJ1-2,CAIRLGTGVYGYTF,TGTGCCATCAGACTGGGGACAGGGGTTTATGGCTACACCTTC
NA,NA,TRBV6-5,TRBJ1-3,CASSYDPRVGNTIYF,TGTGCCAGCAGTTACGATCCCAGGGTTGGAAACACCATATATTTT
NA,TRBD1,TRBV9,TRBJ2-7,CASSGRTGGINEQYF,TGTGCCAGCAGCGGGAGGACAGGGGGCATCAACGAGCAGTACTTC
NA,TRBD1,TRBV9,TRBJ1-4,CASSVQGAEKLFF,TGTGCCAGCAGCGTTCAGGGGGCGGAAAAACTGTTTTTT
NA,TRBD1,TRBV4-1,TRBJ1-6,CASSPGQGPVNSPLHF,TGCGCCAGCAGCCCGGGACAGGGCCCCGTTAATTCACCCCTCCACTTT
NA,NA,TRBV10-3,TRBJ1-2,CAISGRGAEYYGYTF,TGTGCCATCAGTGGCCGGGGGGCCGAGTACTATGGCTACACCTTC
NA,TRBD2,TRBV10-1,TRBJ2-1,CARGLWVAGVKPSYNEQFF,TGCGCCAGAGGACTCTGGGTAGCGGGAGTTAAGCCCTCCTACAATGAGCAGTTCTTC
once,TRBD2,TRBV28,TRBJ2-5,CASSLMTSGDVKEETQYF,TGTGCCAGCAGTTTGATGACTAGCGGGGACGTAAAGGAAGAGACCCAGTACTTC
NA,NA,TRBV7-9,TRBJ2-7,CASSFPTYEQYF,TGTGCCAGCAGCTTCCCTACTTACGAGCAGTACTTC
NA,NA,TRBV6-5,TRBJ1-2,CASSYRQTAGYTF,TGTGCCAGCAGTTACCGTCAGACAGCTGGCTACACCTTC
NA,NA,TRBV6-5,TRBJ1-3,CASSYGLSGNTIYF,TGTGCCAGCAGTTACGGACTCTCTGGAAACACCATATATTTT
NA,NA,TRBV5-1,TRBJ2-5,CASSLEQGGTQYF,TGCGCCAGCAGCTTGGAGCAGGGAGGGACCCAGTACTTC
NA,TRBD2,TRBV6-2/TRBV6-3,TRBJ2-7,CASSYGLAGVNEQYF,TGTGCCAGCAGTTACGGGCTAGCGGGGGTCAACGAGCAGTACTTC
NA,NA,TRBV6-2/TRBV6-3,TRBJ2-7,CASSYPRIRSYEQYF,TGTGCCAGCAGTTATCCGCGGATCCGCTCCTACGAGCAGTACTTC
NA,NA,TRBV5-1,TRBJ2-3,CASSFTGTTDTQYF,TGCGCCAGCAGCTTCACAGGGACCACAGATACGCAGTATTTT
NA,TRBD1,TRBV7-9,TRBJ1-2,CASSLDRDRGTYGYTF,TGTGCCAGCAGCTTAGACAGAGACAGGGGCACCTATGGCTACACCTTC
NA,NA,TRBV5-5,TRBJ1-2,CASSYRDTLGGYTF,TGTGCCAGCAGCTATCGGGACACCCTCGGTGGCTACACCTTC
NA,NA,TRBV6-5,TRBJ2-7,CASSRGTKRIYEQYF,TGTGCCAGCAGTAGGGGGACTAAACGGATCTACGAGCAGTACTTC